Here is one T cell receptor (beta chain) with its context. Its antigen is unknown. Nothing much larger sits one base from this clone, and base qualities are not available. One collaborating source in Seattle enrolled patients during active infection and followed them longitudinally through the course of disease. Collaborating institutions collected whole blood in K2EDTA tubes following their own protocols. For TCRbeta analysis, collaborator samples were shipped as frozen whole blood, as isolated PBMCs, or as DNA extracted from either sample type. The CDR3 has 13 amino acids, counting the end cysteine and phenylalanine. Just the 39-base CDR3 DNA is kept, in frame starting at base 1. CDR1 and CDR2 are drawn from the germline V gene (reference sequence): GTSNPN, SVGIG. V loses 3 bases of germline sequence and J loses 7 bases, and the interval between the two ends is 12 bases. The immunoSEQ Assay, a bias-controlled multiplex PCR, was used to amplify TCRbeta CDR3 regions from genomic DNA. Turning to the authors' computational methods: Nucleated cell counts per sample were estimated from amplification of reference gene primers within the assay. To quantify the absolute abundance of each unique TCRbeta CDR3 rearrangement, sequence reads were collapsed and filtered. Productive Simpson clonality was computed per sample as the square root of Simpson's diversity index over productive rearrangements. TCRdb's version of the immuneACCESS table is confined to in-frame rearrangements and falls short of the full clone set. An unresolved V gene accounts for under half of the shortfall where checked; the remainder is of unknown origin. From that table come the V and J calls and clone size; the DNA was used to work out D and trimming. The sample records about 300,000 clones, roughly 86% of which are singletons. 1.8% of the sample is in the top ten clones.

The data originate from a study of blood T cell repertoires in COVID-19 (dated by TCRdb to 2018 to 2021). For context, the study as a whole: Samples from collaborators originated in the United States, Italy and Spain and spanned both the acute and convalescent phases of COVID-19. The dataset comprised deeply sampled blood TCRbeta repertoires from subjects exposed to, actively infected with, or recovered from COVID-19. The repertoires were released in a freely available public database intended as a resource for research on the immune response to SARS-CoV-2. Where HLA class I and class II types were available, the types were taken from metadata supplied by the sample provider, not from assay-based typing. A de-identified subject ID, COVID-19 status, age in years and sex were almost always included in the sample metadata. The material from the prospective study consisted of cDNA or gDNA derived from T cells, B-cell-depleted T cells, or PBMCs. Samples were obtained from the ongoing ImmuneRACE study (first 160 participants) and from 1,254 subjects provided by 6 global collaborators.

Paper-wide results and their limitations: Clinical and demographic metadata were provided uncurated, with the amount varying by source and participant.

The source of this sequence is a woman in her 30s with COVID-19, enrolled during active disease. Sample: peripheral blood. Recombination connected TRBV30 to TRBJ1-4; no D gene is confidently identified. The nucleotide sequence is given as TGTGCCTGGAGAAGGAGCACGGTTGAAAAACTGTTTTTT. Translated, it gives CAWRRSTVEKLFF.